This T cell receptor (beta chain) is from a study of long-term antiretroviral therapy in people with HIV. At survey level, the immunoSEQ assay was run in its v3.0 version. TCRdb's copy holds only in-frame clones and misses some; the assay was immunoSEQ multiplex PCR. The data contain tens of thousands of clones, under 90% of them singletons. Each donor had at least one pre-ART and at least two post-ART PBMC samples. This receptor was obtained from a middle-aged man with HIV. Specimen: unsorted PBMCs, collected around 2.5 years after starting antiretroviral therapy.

Written as DNA, the CDR3 is TGTGCCAGCAGCTTAGCGGGAGTCCCCTACAATGAGCAGTTCTTC. Translated: CASSLAGVPYNEQFF. The chain is built from TRBV11-3 and TRBJ2-1; possibly TRBD2 for D (6 bases). Germline V lookup: CDR1 SGHNT, CDR2 YENEEA. Trimming removed 1 base at V and 2 bases at J, with 9 bases between. The CDR3 has 15 amino acids. Full variable domain (missing parts from reference TRBV11-3 and TRBJ2-1): EAGVVQSPRYKIIEKKQPVAFWCNPISGHNTLYWYLQNLGQGPELLIRYENEEAVDDSQLPKDRFSAERLKGVDSTLKIQPAELGDSAVYLCASSLAGVPYNEQFFGPGTRLTVL.